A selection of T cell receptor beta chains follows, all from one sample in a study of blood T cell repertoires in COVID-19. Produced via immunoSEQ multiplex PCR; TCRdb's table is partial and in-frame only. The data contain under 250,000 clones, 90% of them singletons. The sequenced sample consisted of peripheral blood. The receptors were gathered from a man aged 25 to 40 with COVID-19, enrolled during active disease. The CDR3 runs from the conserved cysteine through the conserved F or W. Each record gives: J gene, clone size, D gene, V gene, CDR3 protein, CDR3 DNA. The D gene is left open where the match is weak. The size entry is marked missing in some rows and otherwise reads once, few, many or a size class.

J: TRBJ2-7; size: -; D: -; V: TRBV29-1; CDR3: CSVVQKPYEQYF; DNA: TGCAGCGTTGTACAGAAACCCTACGAGCAGTACTTC
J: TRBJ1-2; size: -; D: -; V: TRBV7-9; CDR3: CASSLGAAGYTF; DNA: TGTGCCAGCAGCTTAGGAGCGGCTGGCTACACCTTC
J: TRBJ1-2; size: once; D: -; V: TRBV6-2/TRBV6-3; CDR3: CASSLPVTQRIYGYTF; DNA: TGTGCCAGCAGTCTCCCCGTGACACAACGGATCTATGGCTACACCTTC
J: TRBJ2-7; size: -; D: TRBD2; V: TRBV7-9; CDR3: CASSLEAGEFEQYF; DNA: TGTGCCAGCAGCTTAGAAGCGGGAGAATTTGAGCAGTACTTC
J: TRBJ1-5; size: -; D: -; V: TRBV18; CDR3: CASSPTVGGNQPQHF; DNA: TGTGCCAGCTCACCTACGGTAGGGGGTAATCAGCCCCAGCATTTT
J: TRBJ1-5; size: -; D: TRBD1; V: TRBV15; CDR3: CATSTRGQASNQPQHF; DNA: TGTGCCACCAGCACACGGGGACAGGCTAGCAATCAGCCCCAGCATTTT
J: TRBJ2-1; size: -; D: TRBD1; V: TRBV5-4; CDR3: CASHRDRNNEQFF; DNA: TGTGCCAGTCACCGGGACAGAAACAATGAGCAGTTCTTC
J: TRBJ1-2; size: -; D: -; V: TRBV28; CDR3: CASSPGTLGGTYGYTF; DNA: TGTGCCAGCAGTCCTGGGACTTTGGGGGGGACCTATGGCTACACCTTC
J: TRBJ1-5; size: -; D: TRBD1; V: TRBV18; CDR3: CASSRPGQGYQPQHF; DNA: TGTGCCAGCTCACGGCCGGGACAGGGCTATCAGCCCCAGCATTTT
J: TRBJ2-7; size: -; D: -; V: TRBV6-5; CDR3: CASSSYIAYEQYF; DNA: TGTGCCAGCAGTTCCTATATTGCCTACGAGCAGTACTTC
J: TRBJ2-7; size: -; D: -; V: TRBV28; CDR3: CASSQQAILYEQYF; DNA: TGTGCCAGCAGTCAACAGGCAATACTCTACGAGCAGTACTTC
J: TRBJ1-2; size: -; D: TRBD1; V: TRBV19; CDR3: CATRTGGSDGYTF; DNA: TGTGCCACTAGGACAGGGGGTTCGGATGGCTACACCTTC
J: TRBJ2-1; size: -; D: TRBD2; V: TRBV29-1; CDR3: CSVRQGTLAGVKFF; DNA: TGCAGCGTCAGACAGGGGACGCTAGCGGGAGTAAAGTTCTTC
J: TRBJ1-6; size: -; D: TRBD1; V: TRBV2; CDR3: CASSWFEGAHF; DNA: TGTGCCAGCAGTTGGTTCGAGGGGGCCCACTTT
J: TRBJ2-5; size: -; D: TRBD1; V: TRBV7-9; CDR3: CASSFYTGDSGETQYF; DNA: TGTGCCAGCAGCTTCTACACAGGGGACAGCGGAGAGACCCAGTACTTC
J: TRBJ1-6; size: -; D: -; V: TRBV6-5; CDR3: CASSYSRSGRNSPLHF; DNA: TGTGCCAGCAGTTACTCTCGTTCAGGGCGCAATTCACCCCTCCACTTT
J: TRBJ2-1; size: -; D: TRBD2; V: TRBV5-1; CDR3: CASSLANSGFPNEQFF; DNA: TGCGCCAGCAGCTTGGCCAATAGCGGGTTCCCCAATGAGCAGTTCTTC
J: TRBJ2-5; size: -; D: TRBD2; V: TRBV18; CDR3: CASSPYRTGGETQYF; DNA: TGTGCCAGCTCACCATATCGGACGGGAGGGGAGACCCAGTACTTC
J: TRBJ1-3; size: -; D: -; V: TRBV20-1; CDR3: CSASEPGDGNTIYF; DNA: TGCAGTGCTAGTGAACCGGGGGACGGAAACACCATATATTTT
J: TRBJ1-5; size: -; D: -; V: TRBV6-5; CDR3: CASSYSGSNQPQHF; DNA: TGTGCCAGCAGTTACTCGGGCAGCAATCAGCCCCAGCATTTT
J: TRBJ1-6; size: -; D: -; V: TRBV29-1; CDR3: CSVSSGSSYNSPLHF; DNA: TGCAGCGTCTCTTCGGGGAGCTCCTATAATTCACCCCTCCACTTT
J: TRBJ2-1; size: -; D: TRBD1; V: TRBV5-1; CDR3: CASSLQGASSYNEQFF; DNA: TGCGCCAGCAGCTTGCAGGGGGCCAGCTCCTACAATGAGCAGTTCTTC
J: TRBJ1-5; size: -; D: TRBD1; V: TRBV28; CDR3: CATGQGYQPQHF; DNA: TGTGCCACGGGACAGGGGTATCAGCCCCAGCATTTT
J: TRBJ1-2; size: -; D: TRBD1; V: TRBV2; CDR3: CASSENRGAYGYTF; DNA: TGTGCCAGCAGTGAAAACAGGGGAGCCTATGGCTACACCTTC
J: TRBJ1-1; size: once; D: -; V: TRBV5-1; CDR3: CASSLAEAMNTEAFF; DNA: TGCGCCAGCAGCTTGGCCGAGGCGATGAACACTGAAGCTTTCTTT
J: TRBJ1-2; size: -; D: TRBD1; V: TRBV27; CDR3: CASSARSTGAGYGYTF; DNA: TGTGCCAGCAGTGCCAGATCGACAGGGGCCGGCTATGGCTACACCTTC
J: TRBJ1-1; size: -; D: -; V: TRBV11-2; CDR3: CASSQVGGWAFF; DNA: TGTGCCAGCAGCCAAGTCGGCGGCTGGGCTTTCTTT
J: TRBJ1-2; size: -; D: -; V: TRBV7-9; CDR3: CASSLEIREYGYTF; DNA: TGTGCCAGCAGCTTAGAGATACGGGAATATGGCTACACCTTC
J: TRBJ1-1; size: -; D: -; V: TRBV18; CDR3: CASVTQENTEAFF; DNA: TGTGCCAGCGTAACACAGGAGAACACTGAAGCTTTCTTT
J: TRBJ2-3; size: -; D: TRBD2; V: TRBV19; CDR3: CASRVTSGNTDTQYF; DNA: TGTGCCAGTAGGGTGACTAGCGGGAACACAGATACGCAGTATTTT
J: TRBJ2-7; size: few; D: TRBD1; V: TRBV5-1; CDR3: CASSLADRDYEQYF; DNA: TGCGCCAGCAGCTTGGCGGACAGGGATTACGAGCAGTACTTC
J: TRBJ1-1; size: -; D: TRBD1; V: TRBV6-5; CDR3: CASTRQGYTEAFF; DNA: TGTGCCAGCACCCGACAGGGCTACACTGAAGCTTTCTTT
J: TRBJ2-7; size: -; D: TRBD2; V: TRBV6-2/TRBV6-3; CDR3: CASSFTTGTSRSSYEQYF; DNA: TGTGCCAGCAGTTTCACAACCGGGACTAGCAGGAGCTCCTACGAGCAGTACTTC
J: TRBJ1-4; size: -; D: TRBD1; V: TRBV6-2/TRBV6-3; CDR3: CASSTEGAANEKLFF; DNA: TGTGCCAGCAGTACAGAGGGGGCAGCTAATGAAAAACTGTTTTTT
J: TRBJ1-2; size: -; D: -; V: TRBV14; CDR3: CASSRMDNNYGYTF; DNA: TGTGCCAGCAGCCGTATGGACAACAACTATGGCTACACCTTC
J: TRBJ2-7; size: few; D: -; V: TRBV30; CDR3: CAWSYGRDYEQYF; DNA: TGTGCCTGGAGTTATGGCAGGGACTACGAGCAGTACTTC
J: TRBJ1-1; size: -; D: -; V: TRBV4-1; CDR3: CASSQVPDPNTEAFF; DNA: TGCGCCAGCAGCCAAGTACCAGATCCGAACACTGAAGCTTTCTTT
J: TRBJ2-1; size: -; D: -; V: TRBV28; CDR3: CASSPPSVSSYNEQFF; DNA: TGTGCCAGCAGTCCACCTAGCGTGAGCTCCTACAATGAGCAGTTCTTC
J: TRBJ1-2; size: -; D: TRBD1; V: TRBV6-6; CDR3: CASATGGESFGYTF; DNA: TGTGCCAGCGCTACAGGGGGGGAATCGTTTGGCTACACCTTC
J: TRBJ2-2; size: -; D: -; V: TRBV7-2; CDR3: CASSLIGRVTGELFF; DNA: TGTGCCAGCAGCTTAATTGGCAGGGTCACCGGGGAGCTGTTTTTT
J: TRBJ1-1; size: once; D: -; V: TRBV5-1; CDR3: CASSLQGPNTEAFF; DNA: TGCGCCAGCAGCTTGCAGGGGCCGAACACTGAAGCTTTCTTT
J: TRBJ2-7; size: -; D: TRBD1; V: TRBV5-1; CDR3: CASSPQGQGLHEQYF; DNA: TGCGCCAGCAGCCCACAGGGACAGGGATTACACGAGCAGTACTTC
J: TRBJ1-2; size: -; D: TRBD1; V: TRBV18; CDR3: CASSPGQGKSYGYTF; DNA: TGTGCCAGCTCACCAGGACAGGGGAAATCATATGGCTACACCTTC
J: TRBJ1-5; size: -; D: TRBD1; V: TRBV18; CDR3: CASSPGTVVNQPQHF; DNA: TGTGCCAGCTCACCGGGGACAGTGGTTAATCAGCCCCAGCATTTT
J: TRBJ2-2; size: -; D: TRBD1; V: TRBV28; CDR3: CASSSHSGTGRMFF; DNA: TGTGCCAGCAGTTCTCATTCCGGGACAGGGAGGATGTTTTTT
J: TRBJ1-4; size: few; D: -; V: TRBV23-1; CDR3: CASSPCENEKLFF; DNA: TGCGCCAGCAGTCCCTGCGAGAATGAAAAACTGTTTTTT
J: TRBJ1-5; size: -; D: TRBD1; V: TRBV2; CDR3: CASSEKPRDRGNQPQHF; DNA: TGTGCCAGCAGTGAAAAGCCACGGGACAGGGGTAATCAGCCCCAGCATTTT
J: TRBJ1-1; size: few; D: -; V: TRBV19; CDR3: CASNLQGMNTEAFF; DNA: TGTGCCAGTAACCTCCAGGGAATGAACACTGAAGCTTTCTTT
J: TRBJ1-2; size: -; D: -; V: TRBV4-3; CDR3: CASSQAGLPGIGYTF; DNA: TGCGCCAGCAGCCAAGCGGGACTCCCCGGTATCGGCTACACCTTC
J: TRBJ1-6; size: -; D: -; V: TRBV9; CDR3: CASSGRVTDSPLHF; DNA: TGTGCCAGCAGTGGGAGGGTCACTGATTCACCCCTCCACTTT
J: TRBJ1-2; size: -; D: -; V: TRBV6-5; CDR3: CASTRGLSYGYTF; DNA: TGTGCCAGCACTCGGGGGTTGAGCTATGGCTACACCTTC
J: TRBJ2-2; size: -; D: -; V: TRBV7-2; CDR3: CASSFSQGNTGELFF; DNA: TGTGCCAGCAGCTTCTCACAGGGGAACACCGGGGAGCTGTTTTTT
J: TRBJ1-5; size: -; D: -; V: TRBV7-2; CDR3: CASSPGGGQPQHF; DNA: TGTGCCAGCAGCCCGGGAGGGGGTCAGCCCCAGCATTTT